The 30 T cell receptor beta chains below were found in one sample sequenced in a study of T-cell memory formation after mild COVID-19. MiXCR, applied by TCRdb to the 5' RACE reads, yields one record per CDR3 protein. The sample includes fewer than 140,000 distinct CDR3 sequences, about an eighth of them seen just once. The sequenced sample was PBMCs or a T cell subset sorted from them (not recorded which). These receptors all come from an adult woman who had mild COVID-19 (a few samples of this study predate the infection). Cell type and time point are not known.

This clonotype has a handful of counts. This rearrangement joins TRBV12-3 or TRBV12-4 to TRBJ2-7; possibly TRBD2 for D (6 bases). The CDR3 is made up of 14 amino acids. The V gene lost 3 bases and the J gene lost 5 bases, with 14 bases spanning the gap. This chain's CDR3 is CASSFNGGIDEQYF. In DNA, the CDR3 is TGTGCCAGCAGTTTTAACGGGGGTATTGACGAGCAGTACTTC.

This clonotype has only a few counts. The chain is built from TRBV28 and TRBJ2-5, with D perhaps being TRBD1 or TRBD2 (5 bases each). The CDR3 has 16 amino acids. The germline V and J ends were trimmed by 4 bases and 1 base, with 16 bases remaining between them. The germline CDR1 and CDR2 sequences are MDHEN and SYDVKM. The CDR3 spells CASSSRDPRAQETQYF. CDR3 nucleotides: TGTGCCAGCAGTTCCCGGGACCCCCGTGCCCAAGAGACCCAGTACTTC.

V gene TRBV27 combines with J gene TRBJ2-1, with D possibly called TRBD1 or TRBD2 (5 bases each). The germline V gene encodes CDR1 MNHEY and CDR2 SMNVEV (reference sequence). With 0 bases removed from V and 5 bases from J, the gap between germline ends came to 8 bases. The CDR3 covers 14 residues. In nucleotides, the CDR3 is TGTGCCAGCAGTTTATCTGGGACGAACAATGAGCAGTTCTTC. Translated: CASSLSGTNNEQFF.

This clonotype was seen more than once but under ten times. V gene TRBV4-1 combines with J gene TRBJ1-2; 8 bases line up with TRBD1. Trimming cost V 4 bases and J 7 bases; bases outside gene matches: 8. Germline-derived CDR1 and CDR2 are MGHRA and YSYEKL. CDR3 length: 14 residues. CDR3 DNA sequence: TGCGCCAGCAGCCCCTCGGACAGGGTTACTGGCTACACCTTC. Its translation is CASSPSDRVTGYTF.

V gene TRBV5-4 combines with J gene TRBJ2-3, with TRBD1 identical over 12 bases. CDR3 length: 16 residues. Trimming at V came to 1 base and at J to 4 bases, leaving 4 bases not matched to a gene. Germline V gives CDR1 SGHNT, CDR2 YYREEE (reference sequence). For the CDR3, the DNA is TGTGCCAGCAGCTTGTCGGGACAGGGGGCAGCAGATACGCAGTATTTT. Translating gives CASSLSGQGAADTQYF. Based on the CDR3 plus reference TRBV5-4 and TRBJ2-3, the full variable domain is ETGVTQSPTHLIKTRGQQVTLRCSSQSGHNTVSWYQQALGQGPQFIFQYYREEENGRGNFPPRFSGLQFPNYSSELNVNALELDDSALYLCASSLSGQGAADTQYFGPGTRLTVL.

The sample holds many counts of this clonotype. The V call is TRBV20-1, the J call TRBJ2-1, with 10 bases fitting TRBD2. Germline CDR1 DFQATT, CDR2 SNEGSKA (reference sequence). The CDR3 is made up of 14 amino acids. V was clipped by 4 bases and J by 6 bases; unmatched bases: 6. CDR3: CSATLAGMPNEQFF. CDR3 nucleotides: TGCAGTGCTACACTAGCGGGAATGCCCAATGAGCAGTTCTTC.

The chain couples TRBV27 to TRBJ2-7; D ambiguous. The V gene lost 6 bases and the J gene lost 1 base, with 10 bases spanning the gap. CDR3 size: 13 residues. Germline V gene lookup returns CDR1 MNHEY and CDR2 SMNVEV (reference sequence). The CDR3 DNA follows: TGTGCCAGCAGGCCCGGCAGGTCCTACGAGCAGTACTTC. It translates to CASRPGRSYEQYF.

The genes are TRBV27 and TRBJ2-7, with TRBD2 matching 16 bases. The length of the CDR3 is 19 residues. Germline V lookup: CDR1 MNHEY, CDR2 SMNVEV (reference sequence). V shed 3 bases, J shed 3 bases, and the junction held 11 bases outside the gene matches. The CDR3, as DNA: TGTGCCAGCAGTTTCCTATCCGGGACTAGCGGGAGGGCCATCTACGAGCAGTACTTC. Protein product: CASSFLSGTSGRAIYEQYF.

DNA of the CDR3: TGTGCCAGCAGCTACCTAGCGGGAGTACGGGATACGCAGTATTTT. Amino acid sequence: CASSYLAGVRDTQYF. J is TRBJ2-3 and V is TRBV14; 10 bases match TRBD2. Germline V gene sequence: CDR1 SGHDN, CDR2 FVKESK. This CDR3 region has 15 residues. V shed 5 bases and J 6 bases; nucleotides not matched to a gene: 8.

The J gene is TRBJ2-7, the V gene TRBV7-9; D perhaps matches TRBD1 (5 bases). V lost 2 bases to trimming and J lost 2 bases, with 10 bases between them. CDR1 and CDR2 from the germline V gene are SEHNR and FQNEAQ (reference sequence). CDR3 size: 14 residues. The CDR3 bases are TGTGCCAGCAGCTTATCTACCAGGGCCTACGAGCAGTACTTC. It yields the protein CASSLSTRAYEQYF.

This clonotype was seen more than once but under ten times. The CDR3 spells CASSSRATSGPDTQYF. The DNA of the CDR3 is TGTGCCAGCAGCTCGAGGGCTACTAGTGGCCCAGATACGCAGTATTTT. V is TRBV7-9 and J is TRBJ2-3, with TRBD2 as a possible D gene (5 bases). The CDR3 sequence is 16 residues long. Germline-derived CDR1 and CDR2 are SEHNR and FQNEAQ (reference sequence). Trimming shortened V by 4 bases and J by 4 bases, and 18 bases separated the two germline ends.

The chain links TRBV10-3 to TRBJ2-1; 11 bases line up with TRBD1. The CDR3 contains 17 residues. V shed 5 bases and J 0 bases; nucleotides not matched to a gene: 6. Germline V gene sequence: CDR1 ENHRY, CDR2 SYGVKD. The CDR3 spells CAISSSGTGGSYNEQFF. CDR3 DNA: TGTGCCATCAGTTCCTCCGGGACAGGGGGCTCCTACAATGAGCAGTTCTTC.

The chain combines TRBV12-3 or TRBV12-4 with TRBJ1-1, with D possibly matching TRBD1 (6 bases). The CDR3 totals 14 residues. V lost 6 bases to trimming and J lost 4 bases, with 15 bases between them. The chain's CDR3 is CASSLTGLGTEAFF. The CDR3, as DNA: TGTGCCAGCAGCCTTACAGGGTTGGGCACTGAAGCTTTCTTT.

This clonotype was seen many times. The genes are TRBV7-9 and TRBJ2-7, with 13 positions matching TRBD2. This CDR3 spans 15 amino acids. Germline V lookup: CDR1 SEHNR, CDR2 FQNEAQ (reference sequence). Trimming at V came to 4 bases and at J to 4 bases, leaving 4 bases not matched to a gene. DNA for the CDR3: TGTGCCAGCAGCTCAGGACTAGCGGGAGTTTACGAGCAGTACTTC. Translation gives CASSSGLAGVYEQYF.

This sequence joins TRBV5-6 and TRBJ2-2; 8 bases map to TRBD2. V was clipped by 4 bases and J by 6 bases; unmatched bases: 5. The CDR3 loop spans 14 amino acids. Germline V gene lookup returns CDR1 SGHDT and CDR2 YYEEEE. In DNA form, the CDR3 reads TGTGCCAGCAGCACCGGACTAGCCCCCGGGGAGCTGTTTTTT. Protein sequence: CASSTGLAPGELFF.

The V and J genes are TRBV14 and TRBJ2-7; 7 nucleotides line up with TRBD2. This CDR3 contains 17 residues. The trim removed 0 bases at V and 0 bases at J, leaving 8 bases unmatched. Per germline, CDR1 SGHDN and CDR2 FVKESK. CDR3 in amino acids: CASSQDRGSGPSYEQYF. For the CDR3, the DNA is TGTGCCAGCAGCCAAGATCGGGGTAGCGGGCCCTCCTACGAGCAGTACTTC. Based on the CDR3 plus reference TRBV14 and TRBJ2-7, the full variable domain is EAGVTQFPSHSVIEKGQTVTLRCDPISGHDNLYWYRRVMGKEIKFLLHFVKESKQDESGMPNNRFLAERTGGTYSTLKVQPAELEDSGVYFCASSQDRGSGPSYEQYFGPGTRLTVT.

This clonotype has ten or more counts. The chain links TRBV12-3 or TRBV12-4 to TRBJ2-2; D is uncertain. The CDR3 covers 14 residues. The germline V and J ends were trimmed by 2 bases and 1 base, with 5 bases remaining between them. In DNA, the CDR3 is TGTGCCAGCAGTTTATCGGGGAACACCGGGGAGCTGTTTTTT. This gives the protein CASSLSGNTGELFF.

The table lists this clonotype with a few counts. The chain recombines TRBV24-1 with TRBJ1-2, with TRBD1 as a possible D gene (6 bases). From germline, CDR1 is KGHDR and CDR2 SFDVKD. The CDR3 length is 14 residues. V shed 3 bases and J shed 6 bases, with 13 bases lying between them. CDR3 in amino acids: CATSDHRVSNGYTF. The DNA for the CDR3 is TGTGCCACCAGTGATCACAGGGTCTCTAATGGCTACACCTTC.

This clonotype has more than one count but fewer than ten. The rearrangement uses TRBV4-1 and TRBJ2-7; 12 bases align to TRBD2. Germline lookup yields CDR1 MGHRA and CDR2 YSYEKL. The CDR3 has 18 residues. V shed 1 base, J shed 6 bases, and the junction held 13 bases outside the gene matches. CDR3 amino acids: CASSQATLAGGPAAEQYF. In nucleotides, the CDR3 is TGCGCCAGCAGCCAAGCCACACTAGCGGGAGGCCCCGCGGCCGAGCAGTACTTC.

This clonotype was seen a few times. The CDR3 sequence is CASSLVPAGTPGELFF. The CDR3 DNA sequence: TGCGCCAGCAGCTTGGTCCCAGCGGGGACCCCCGGGGAGCTGTTTTTT. The V call is TRBV5-1, the J call TRBJ2-2, with 7 bases that match TRBD2. The CDR3 extends over 16 amino acids. Trimming took 0 bases from V and 6 from J; bases not matched to a gene: 8. Germline V gene sequence: CDR1 SGHRS, CDR2 YFSETQ.

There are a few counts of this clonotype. CDR3 protein: CAISESGTGGFGYTF. CDR3 nucleotides: TGTGCCATCAGTGAATCCGGCACAGGGGGTTTTGGCTACACCTTC. This chain uses TRBV10-3 with TRBJ1-2; 8 nucleotides line up with TRBD1. There are 15 residues in the CDR3. CDR1 and CDR2 (germline): ENHRY, SYGVKD. After removal of 3 bases from V and 7 bases from J, the junction contained 10 bases not matched to a gene.

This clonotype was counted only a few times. The chain's CDR3 is CASSFTDSRNEKLFF. CDR3 sequence (DNA): TGTGCCAGCAGTTTCACGGACAGTCGTAATGAAAAACTGTTTTTT. This sequence joins TRBV28 and TRBJ1-4, with D possibly matching TRBD1 (6 bases). Per the germline V gene, CDR1 is MDHEN and CDR2 is SYDVKM. The CDR3 has 15 residues. The ends were cut back, 3 bases at V and 4 bases at J, with 12 bases in the middle. The full variable domain, its missing parts supplied by reference TRBV28 and TRBJ1-4, is DVKVTQSSRYLVKRTGEKVFLECVQDMDHENMFWYRQDPGLGLRLIYFSYDVKMKEKGDIPEGYSVSREKKERFSLILESASTNQTSMYLCASSFTDSRNEKLFFGSGTQLSVL.

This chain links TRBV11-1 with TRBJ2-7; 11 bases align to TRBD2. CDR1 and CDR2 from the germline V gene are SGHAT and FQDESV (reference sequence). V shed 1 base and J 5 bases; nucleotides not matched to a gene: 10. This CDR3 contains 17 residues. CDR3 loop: CASSLEARLAGGHEQYF. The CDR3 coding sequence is TGTGCCAGCAGCTTAGAAGCCCGGCTAGCGGGAGGTCACGAGCAGTACTTC. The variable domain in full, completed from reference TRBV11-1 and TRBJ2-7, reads EAEVAQSPRYKITEKSQAVAFWCDPISGHATLYWYRQILGQGPELLVQFQDESVVDDSQLPKDRFSAERLKGVDSTLKIQPAELGDSAMYLCASSLEARLAGGHEQYFGPGTRLTVT.

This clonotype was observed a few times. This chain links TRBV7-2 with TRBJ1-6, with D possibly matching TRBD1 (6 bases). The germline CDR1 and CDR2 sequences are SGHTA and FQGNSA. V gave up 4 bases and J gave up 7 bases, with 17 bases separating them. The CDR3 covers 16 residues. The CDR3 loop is CASSSPTGAGNSPLHF. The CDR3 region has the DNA TGTGCCAGCAGCTCGCCTACGGGGGCAGGGAATTCACCCCTCCACTTT. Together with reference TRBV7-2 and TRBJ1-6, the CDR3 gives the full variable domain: GAGVSQSPSNKVTEKGKDVELRCDPISGHTALYWYRQSLGQGLEFLIYFQGNSAPDKSGLPSDRFSAERTGGSVSTLTIQRTQQEDSAVYLCASSSPTGAGNSPLHFGNGTRLTVT.

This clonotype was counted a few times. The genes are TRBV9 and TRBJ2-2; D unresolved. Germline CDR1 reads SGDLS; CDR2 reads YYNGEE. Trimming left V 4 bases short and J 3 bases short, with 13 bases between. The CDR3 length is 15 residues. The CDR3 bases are TGTGCCAGCAGCCCAGCCCTACAGTACACCGGGGAGCTGTTTTTT. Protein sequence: CASSPALQYTGELFF.

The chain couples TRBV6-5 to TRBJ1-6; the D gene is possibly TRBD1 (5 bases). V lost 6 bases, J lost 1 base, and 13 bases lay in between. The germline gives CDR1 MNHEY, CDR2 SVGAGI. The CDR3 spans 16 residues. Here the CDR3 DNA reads TGTGCCAGCAGAATCCGGCGGGGGTCCTATAATTCACCCCTCCACTTT. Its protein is CASRIRRGSYNSPLHF.

CDR3 loop: CASSQYRGNNEKLFF. CDR3 coding DNA: TGTGCCAGCTCCCAGTACAGGGGTAATAATGAAAAACTGTTTTTT. The chain links TRBV14 to TRBJ1-4; TRBD1 matches 7 bases. Germline-derived CDR1 and CDR2 are SGHDN and FVKESK. Losses at the gene ends were 8 bases for V and 4 bases for J; bases not matched to a gene: 10. The CDR3 runs to 15 residues. The full variable domain, completed using reference TRBV14 and TRBJ1-4, is EAGVTQFPSHSVIEKGQTVTLRCDPISGHDNLYWYRRVMGKEIKFLLHFVKESKQDESGMPNNRFLAERTGGTYSTLKVQPAELEDSGVYFCASSQYRGNNEKLFFGSGTQLSVL.

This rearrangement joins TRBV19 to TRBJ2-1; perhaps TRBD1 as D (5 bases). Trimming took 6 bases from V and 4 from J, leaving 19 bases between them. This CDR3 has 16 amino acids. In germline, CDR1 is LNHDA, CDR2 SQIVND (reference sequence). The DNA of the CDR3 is TGTGCCAGTAGCCCCCAAGACAGAGCTGGGTACAATGAGCAGTTCTTC. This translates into CASSPQDRAGYNEQFF.

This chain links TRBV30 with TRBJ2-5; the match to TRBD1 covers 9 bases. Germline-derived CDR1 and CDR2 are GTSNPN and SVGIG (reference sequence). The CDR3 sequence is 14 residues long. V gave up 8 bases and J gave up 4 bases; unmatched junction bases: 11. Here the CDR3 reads CATLPGQGGETQYF. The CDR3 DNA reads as TGTGCCACCCTACCGGGACAGGGAGGAGAGACCCAGTACTTC.

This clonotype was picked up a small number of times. The DNA of the CDR3 is TGTGCCAGCTCGACGGGGACAGGGGTTTTCGAGCAGTACTTC. It encodes CASSTGTGVFEQYF. The J gene is TRBJ2-7, the V gene TRBV7-9; TRBD1 aligns across 10 bases. Germline V CDR1 and CDR2: SEHNR, FQNEAQ (reference sequence). The CDR3 consists of 14 residues. V gave up 8 bases and J gave up 6 bases; unmatched junction bases: 10.